This T cell receptor beta chain was captured in a study of monozygotic twins with inflammatory bowel disease. Every single donor had a roughly 2.5 ml blood sample drawn. This CDR3 has 12 amino acids. Germline lookup yields CDR1 SQVTM and CDR2 ANQGSEA. An amount of about 4,000 ng of total RNA was used for each TCR library. A template switching step added UMIs, each with a 6-nucleotide sample barcode. cDNA encoding TCRalpha and TCRbeta underwent two nested PCRs of roughly 15 and 9 cycles, each of which was followed by bead purification. TCRdb re-called the 5' RACE reads and gives one entry per CDR3 protein, without DNA. The sample holds 110,000 or so distinct CDR3 sequences.

The receptor's source is a human donor with ulcerative colitis or Crohn's disease, or a healthy co-twin of an affected twin (not recorded which). V and J are TRBV29-1 and TRBJ2-7. Sequencing used blood. The CDR3 sequence: CSVTLDAYEQYF.